The 10 T cell receptor beta chains below were found in one sample sequenced in a study of regulatory T cells in long-lasting Graves disease. Combining iRepertoire HTBI primers with Arm-PCR of CDR3 regions, the authors built TCR beta libraries. TCRdb used MiXCR to reprocess the multiplex PCR reads, holding one entry per CDR3 protein. The data show hundreds of thousands of distinct CDR3 sequences, less than 25% seen once. Time point in this sample: persistent/refractory GD, antithyroid drugs over 5 years with positive TRAb. From PBMCs, RNA was extracted and then used to make the TCR library. The source was peripheral blood mononuclear cells (PBMCs), collected when the disease was refractory, from a patient treated with antithyroid drugs. Receptors were obtained from a female donor with Graves disease.

At least ten counts were recorded for this clonotype. The chain links TRBV27 to TRBJ1-2; 8 bases agree with TRBD1. Germline V gene data show CDR1 as MNHEY and CDR2 as SMNVEV (reference sequence). This CDR3 has 14 amino acids. V lost 5 bases to trimming and J lost 4 bases; unmatched junction nucleotides: 6. CDR3: CASSVTGAGYGYTF. The DNA for the CDR3 is TGTGCCAGCAGTGTGACAGGGGCTGGCTATGGCTACACCTTC.

CDR3: CASLDSGLTGELFF. DNA of the CDR3: TGTGCCAGCCTTGACTCGGGTTTGACCGGGGAGCTGTTTTTT. V usage is TRBV12-3 or TRBV12-4 and J usage is TRBJ2-2; D remains ambiguous. This CDR3 spans 14 amino acids. Trimming took 8 bases from V and 5 from J, leaving 15 bases between them.

This clonotype was seen at least ten times. The chain carries TRBV2 and TRBJ1-2, with D unresolved. Trimming took 3 bases from V and 10 from J, leaving 9 bases between them. The germline V gene encodes CDR1 SNHLY and CDR2 FYNNEI. The CDR3 has 11 residues. CDR3 DNA sequence: TGTGCCAGCAGTGATGACGACCTCTACACCTTC. It translates to CASSDDDLYTF.

Comment on this clonotype: Since a much larger clone is just one base distant, this may be a read error. This chain links TRBV6-1 with TRBJ2-6; D is undetermined. The germline V gene has CDR1 MNHNS and CDR2 SASEGT. V was clipped by 6 bases and J by 2 bases, with 8 bases between them. This CDR3 contains 14 residues. The chain's CDR3 is CASRPCTGANVLTF. Here the CDR3 DNA reads TGTGCCAGCAGACCCTGCACTGGGGCCAACGTCCTGACTTTC.

This clonotype was recorded a few times. The rearrangement uses TRBV6-1 and TRBJ1-5; TRBD1 might be the D (6 bases). Germline-derived CDR1 and CDR2 are MNHNS and SASEGT. The CDR3 loop spans 14 amino acids. V lost 5 bases, J lost 7 bases, and 15 bases lay in between. The CDR3 spells CASSNTGSRQPQHF. CDR3 sequence (DNA): TGTGCCAGCAGTAATACAGGGAGTAGACAGCCCCAGCATTTT.

This clonotype was counted at least ten times. V gene TRBV2 combines with J gene TRBJ1-1; perhaps TRBD1 as D (5 bases). The CDR3 consists of 16 residues. Trimming cost V 3 bases and J 0 bases, with 14 bases left between them. Germline assignment: CDR1 SNHLY and CDR2 FYNNEI. The CDR3 reads CASSDTKTVMNTEAFF. The CDR3 nucleotides read TGTGCCAGCAGTGATACAAAGACAGTAATGAACACTGAAGCTTTCTTT.

Ten or more counts support this clonotype. The chain carries TRBV7-9 and TRBJ1-2; 10 positions match TRBD1. Germline CDR1 and CDR2: SEHNR and FQNEAQ (reference sequence). The length of the CDR3 is 15 residues. After removal of 4 bases from V and 3 bases from J, the junction contained 5 bases not matched to a gene. CDR3 region: CASSYGTGDDYGYTF. The CDR3 nucleotides read TGTGCCAGCAGCTATGGGACAGGGGACGACTATGGCTACACCTTC. Filled out from reference TRBV7-9 and TRBJ1-2, the complete variable domain reads DTGVSQNPRHKITKRGQNVTFRCDPISEHNRLYWYRQTLGQGPEFLTYFQNEAQLEKSRLLSDRFSAERPKGSFSTLEIQRTEQGDSAMYLCASSYGTGDDYGYTFGSGTRLTVV.

J is TRBJ2-7 and V is TRBV27; 9 bases are a match to TRBD1. J was trimmed by 11 bases and V by 6 bases; bases with no gene match: 14. This CDR3 is 14 amino acids long. Per germline, CDR1 MNHEY and CDR2 SMNVEV (reference sequence). DNA of the CDR3: TGTGCCAGCAGGCTCGGACAGGGGAGGCCTACGGAGTACTTC. Encoded protein: CASRLGQGRPTEYF.

The chain carries TRBV6-1 and TRBJ1-1; 11 bases are a match to TRBD1. After removal of 5 bases from V and 5 bases from J, the junction contained 19 bases not matched to a gene. The germline V gene encodes CDR1 MNHNS and CDR2 SASEGT. This CDR3 is 19 amino acids long. CDR3 nucleotides: TGTGCCAGCAGTCCAAGGGACTTCGGGACAGGGGGGTCTCGGACTGAAGCTTTCTTT. Protein sequence: CASSPRDFGTGGSRTEAFF.

This clonotype has at least ten counts. This chain joins TRBV20-1 and TRBJ1-5; TRBD1 might be the D (6 bases). Germline V CDR1 and CDR2: DFQATT, SNEGSKA (reference sequence). V was cut by 3 bases and J by 0 bases, with 6 bases left in between. The CDR3 covers 13 residues. The CDR3: CSARDSSNQPQHF. CDR3 bases: TGCAGTGCTAGGGACAGTAGCAATCAGCCCCAGCATTTT.